This section outlines one TCR beta chain sequence together with its context. This clone was counted once. The specificity of this receptor is unknown. Per-base qualities were not stored, and no clone one base away is much larger. The immunoSEQ Assay was used to sequence TCR beta CDR3 regions from DNA. The published analysis was carried out like this. To compute T cell density, TCR beta template counts were normalized to usable DNA, which was estimated by amplifying housekeeping genes. Richness was estimated with the preseqR package, extrapolating to 400,000 templates for PBMC samples and 120,000 templates for tissue samples. Clonality was defined as one minus Pielou's evenness. Tissue-enriched TCRs were identified through differential abundance testing performed on productive amino-acid clonotypes, with a minimum total count of 5 and an alpha of 0.1. Repertoire overlap between compartments was quantified with the Jaccard Index and Morisita Overlap Index. GLIPH clustered TCR beta CDR3s with public tetramer-defined viral CDR3s; viral motifs required at least three viral sequences plus V-gene enrichment. TCRdb stores this immuneACCESS table with in-frame sequences only. Part of the clones is absent; in the studies checked, under half of the shortfall reflects unresolved V genes, and no reason is known for the rest. From that table come the V and J calls and clone size; the DNA was used to work out D and trimming. A total of approximately 47,000 clones appear in this sample, about 88% of them only once. The ten largest clones take up 2% to 3% of the sample.

At diagnosis, peripheral blood, uninvolved tumor-adjacent lung and tumor were collected and stored as a combination of fresh-frozen and FFPE material. For TCR repertoire profiling, blood samples were analyzed in the form of peripheral blood mononuclear cells. This entry belongs to a study of T cells in localized non-small cell lung cancer (dated by TCRdb to 2020 to 2021). Background for the entire study: Comparing tumors with uninvolved tumor-adjacent lungs, the study looked at the T cell repertoires of approximately 240 patients with early-stage NSCLC. The cohort was made up of under 250 treatment-naive NSCLC patients whose localized lung tumors had been resected. A mean age of around 66 years was recorded for the NSCLC patients, of whom under 150 were male and 90 to 110 were female. Study-wide conclusions, independent of this receptor: A median of around 60 of the top 100 tumor clones turned up in the paired uninvolved adjacent lung, and about 28 of those clones also ranked among the top 100 of that same adjacent lung. Because multi-region sequencing of the tumors was not done, intratumor heterogeneity could not be ruled out. Since the design was exploratory, TCR variables were selected using unadjusted p-values with no false-discovery rate correction. Higher T cell density in blood was associated with longer overall survival, whereas higher clonality in adjacent lung was associated with shorter survival. Uninvolved tumor-adjacent lung showed the highest T cell clonality, higher than tumor, which suggests more focused antigenic responses in the uninvolved tumor-adjacent lung.

There are 12 amino acids in the CDR3, from cysteine to phenylalanine inclusive. The CDR3 DNA has 36 bases and is translated from base 1. CDR1 and CDR2 are drawn from the germline V gene: MDHEN, SYDVKM. V lost 9 bases and J lost 4 bases; the stretch between them is 10 bases long. The sequence joins TRBV28 to TRBJ1-5; the best D guess is TRBD1, with 5 bases matching. The sample here was PBMCs, taken before any cancer treatment. The receptor's source is a man aged 40 to 70 with stage II lung adenocarcinoma. The DNA reads as follows: TGTGCCAGTTCGGACATAAATCAGCCCCAGCATTTT. This is translated as CASSDINQPQHF. Reference TRBV28 and TRBJ1-5 proteins supply the regions before and after the CDR3; the full variable domain is: DVKVTQSSRYLVKRTGEKVFLECVQDMDHENMFWYRQDPGLGLRLIYFSYDVKMKEKGDIPEGYSVSREKKERFSLILESASTNQTSMYLCASSDINQPQHFGDGTRLSIL.